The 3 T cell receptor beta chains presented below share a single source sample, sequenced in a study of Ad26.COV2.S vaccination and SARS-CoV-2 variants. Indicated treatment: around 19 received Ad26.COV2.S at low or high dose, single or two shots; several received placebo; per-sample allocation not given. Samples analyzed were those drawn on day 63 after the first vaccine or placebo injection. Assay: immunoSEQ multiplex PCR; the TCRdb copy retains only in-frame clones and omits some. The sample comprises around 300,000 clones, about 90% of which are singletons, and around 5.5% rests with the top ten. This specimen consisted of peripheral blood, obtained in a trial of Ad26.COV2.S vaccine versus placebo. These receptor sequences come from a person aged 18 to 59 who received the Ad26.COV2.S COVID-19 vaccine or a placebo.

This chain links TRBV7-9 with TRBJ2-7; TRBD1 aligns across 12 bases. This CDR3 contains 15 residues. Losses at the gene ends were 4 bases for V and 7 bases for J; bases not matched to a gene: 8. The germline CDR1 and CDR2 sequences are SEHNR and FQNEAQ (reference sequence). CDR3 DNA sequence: TGTGCCAGCAGCTCCCCTGGGACAGGGGGCGTAGAGCAGTACGTC. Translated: CASSSPGTGGVEQYV.

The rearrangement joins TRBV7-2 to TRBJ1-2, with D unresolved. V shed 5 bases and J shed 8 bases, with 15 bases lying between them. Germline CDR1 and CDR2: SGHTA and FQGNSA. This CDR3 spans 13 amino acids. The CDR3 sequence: CASSVGRAEGYTF. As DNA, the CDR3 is TGTGCCAGCAGCGTCGGTAGAGCGGAGGGCTACACCTTC.

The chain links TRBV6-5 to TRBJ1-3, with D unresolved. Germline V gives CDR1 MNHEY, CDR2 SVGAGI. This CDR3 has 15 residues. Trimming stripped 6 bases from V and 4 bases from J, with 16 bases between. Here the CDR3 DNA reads TGTGCCAGCAGCCCCGGACCATTGACGGGAAACACCATATATTTT. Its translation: CASSPGPLTGNTIYF.